This is a list of T cell receptor beta chains from one sample in a study of T cells in localized non-small cell lung cancer. Repertoires were generated with immunoSEQ multiplex PCR, while TCRdb's copy carries only in-frame clones and drops some. The table has some 140,000 clones, roughly 90% seen once; the top ten hold over 1.5%. This material consisted of peripheral blood, taken before any cancer treatment. The receptors were gathered from a female donor of 60 years or more with stage I lung adenocarcinoma. Each CDR3 is given with its conserved first and last residue. A D gene is named only where the DNA matches it firmly. Size values are once, few and many counts, or a class for expanded clones, and some rows have none.

v_gene	j_gene	abundance	d_gene	CDR3aa	CDR3nt
TRBV5-1	TRBJ2-1	.	TRBD2	CASSPQTSGSNEQFF	TGCGCCAGCAGCCCTCAGACTAGCGGGAGTAATGAGCAGTTCTTC
TRBV11-2	TRBJ2-1	once	TRBD2	CASSLLAGGADSYNEQFF	TGTGCCAGCAGCTTACTAGCGGGAGGGGCCGATTCCTACAATGAGCAGTTCTTC
TRBV10-3	TRBJ1-2	.	TRBD1	CAISETGGEDGYTF	TGTGCCATCAGTGAGACAGGGGGAGAGGATGGCTACACCTTC
TRBV10-3	TRBJ2-7	.	.	CAISEEGQSYEQYF	TGTGCCATCAGTGAGGAGGGGCAGTCATACGAGCAGTACTTC
TRBV7-3	TRBJ2-2	.	.	CASSRLTDTGELFF	TGTGCCAGCAGCCGTCTGACAGACACCGGGGAGCTGTTTTTT
TRBV18	TRBJ2-5	.	.	CASSPPVVQPQETQYF	TGTGCCAGCTCACCACCGGTTGTACAGCCACAAGAGACCCAGTACTTC
TRBV2	TRBJ2-2	.	.	CASSVVGELFF	TGTGCCAGCAGCGTCGTCGGGGAGCTGTTTTTT
TRBV7-2	TRBJ1-3	.	.	CASSLGRGISGNTIYF	TGTGCCAGCAGCTTAGGGCGGGGCATCTCTGGAAACACCATATATTTT
TRBV5-1	TRBJ2-1	.	TRBD2	CASSPTGGGGYNEQFF	TGCGCCAGCAGCCCCACTGGCGGGGGGGGTTACAATGAGCAGTTCTTC
TRBV28	TRBJ1-5	.	TRBD1	CASSVGQGNQPQHF	TGTGCCAGCAGTGTGGGACAGGGGAATCAGCCCCAGCATTTT
TRBV30	TRBJ2-5	.	TRBD1	CAWSPGTGQETQYF	TGTGCCTGGAGTCCCGGGACAGGTCAAGAGACCCAGTACTTC
TRBV27	TRBJ1-1	.	.	CASSLEGLGYTEAFF	TGTGCCAGCAGTTTAGAAGGGCTCGGGTACACTGAAGCTTTCTTT
TRBV30	TRBJ2-2	.	.	CAWSGVGRTGELFF	TGTGCCTGGAGCGGGGTGGGGCGCACCGGGGAGCTGTTTTTT
TRBV18	TRBJ2-7	.	.	CASSSDRPGRRGEQYF	TGTGCCAGCTCATCAGATCGCCCTGGACGGCGCGGCGAGCAGTACTTC
TRBV30	TRBJ2-1	.	TRBD1	CAFGVPGTGSFGEQFF	TGTGCCTTCGGAGTCCCAGGGACAGGGAGTTTCGGTGAGCAGTTCTTC
TRBV5-1	TRBJ1-1	.	TRBD1	CASRRDRGPGEAFF	TGCGCCAGCAGACGAGACAGGGGGCCTGGTGAAGCTTTCTTT
TRBV14	TRBJ2-1	.	.	CASSQETGWRGEQFF	TGTGCCAGCAGCCAAGAAACAGGGTGGCGGGGTGAGCAGTTCTTC
TRBV12-2	TRBJ2-7	.	.	CASRYTRDNNGSEQYF	TGTGCAAGTCGCTACACTCGGGACAACAACGGCTCCGAGCAGTACTTC
TRBV18	TRBJ2-5	.	.	CASSPLGETQYF	TGTGCCAGCTCACCTCTGGGAGAGACCCAGTACTTC
TRBV28	TRBJ2-7	.	.	CASSLISGTTYEQYF	TGTGCCAGCAGTTTAATCTCAGGGACGACCTACGAGCAGTACTTC